The entry that follows covers one TCR beta chain sequence. Its antigen is not identified. Positive CCR7 selection of CD45RO-negative cells yielded the naive CD8 cells, and terminally differentiated effector memory CD45RA+ cells were excluded. Repertoires were generated with immunoSEQ multiplex PCR, while TCRdb's copy carries only in-frame clones and drops some. This repertoire shows about 2 million clones, approximately 94% found once; its top ten account for around 1.2%. This record belongs to a study of shared clonotypes between healthy human individuals. Study-wide points: The four-donor shared clonotypes exceeded non-shared clonotypes in generation probability, with non-shared ones scoring lower.

V lost 7 bases, J lost 1 base, and 7 bases lay in between. CDR1 is MNHEY and CDR2 is SVGAGI in the germline V gene. This CDR3 comprises 13 residues. This rearrangement joins TRBV6-5 to TRBJ2-2; no clear D gene. Sequenced material: naive CD8+ T cells sorted from blood. The receptor was derived from a man between 18 and 29 years old in good health. DNA for the CDR3: TGTGCCAGCAATCCAATGAACACCGGGGAGCTGTTTTTT. Amino acids: CASNPMNTGELFF.